Listed below are T cell receptor beta chains from one sample, sequenced in a study of blood T cell repertoires in COVID-19. The assay was immunoSEQ multiplex PCR, and TCRdb's table has in-frame clones only and misses some. The table includes roughly 90,000 clones, 70% to 90% detected once. The sequencing sample was made of peripheral blood. The receptors shown here come from a man aged 50 to 59 with acute or convalescent COVID-19. Both conserved end residues are part of each CDR3. The D gene is left open where the match is weak. Only some rows state a clone size, as once, few, many or a class for expanded clones.

V gene: TRBV2
D gene: TRBD1
J gene: TRBJ2-4
clone size: once
CDR3 protein: CASSEGTDGLQYF
CDR3 DNA: TGTGCCAGCAGTGAGGGGACAGACGGGCTCCAGTACTTC

V gene: TRBV28
D gene: TRBD1
J gene: TRBJ2-7
clone size: .
CDR3 protein: CASSRGGGYEQYF
CDR3 DNA: TGTGCCAGCAGCCGAGGGGGCGGGTACGAGCAGTACTTC

V gene: TRBV6-4
D gene: .
J gene: TRBJ1-3
clone size: .
CDR3 protein: CASRYETAAGNTIYF
CDR3 DNA: TGTGCCAGCAGGTACGAGACAGCCGCTGGAAACACCATATATTTT

V gene: TRBV27
D gene: .
J gene: TRBJ2-1
clone size: .
CDR3 protein: CASSLRPETSYNEQFF
CDR3 DNA: TGTGCCAGCAGTCTCAGGCCAGAGACCTCCTACAATGAGCAGTTCTTC

V gene: TRBV7-9
D gene: .
J gene: TRBJ2-7
clone size: few
CDR3 protein: CASTGHTPEQYF
CDR3 DNA: TGTGCCAGCACCGGGCACACCCCTGAGCAGTACTTC

V gene: TRBV6-2/TRBV6-3
D gene: .
J gene: TRBJ1-1
clone size: .
CDR3 protein: CASSYVGVHTEAFF
CDR3 DNA: TGTGCCAGCAGTTATGTAGGAGTCCACACTGAAGCTTTCTTT

V gene: TRBV6-5
D gene: TRBD2
J gene: TRBJ2-7
clone size: .
CDR3 protein: CASSYGRGAFSYEQYF
CDR3 DNA: TGTGCCAGCAGTTACGGGAGGGGCGCTTTTTCCTACGAGCAGTACTTC

V gene: TRBV29-1
D gene: TRBD1
J gene: TRBJ2-7
clone size: .
CDR3 protein: CSVVVQGAIHEQYF
CDR3 DNA: TGCAGCGTTGTGGTGCAGGGGGCGATCCACGAGCAGTACTTC

V gene: TRBV7-3
D gene: TRBD2
J gene: TRBJ2-5
clone size: .
CDR3 protein: CASSFRRGETQYF
CDR3 DNA: TGTGCCAGCAGCTTTCGGCGGGGGGAGACCCAGTACTTC

V gene: TRBV20-1
D gene: .
J gene: TRBJ2-3
clone size: .
CDR3 protein: CSASSFGGGADTQYF
CDR3 DNA: TGCAGTGCTAGTTCCTTTGGTGGAGGCGCAGATACGCAGTATTTT

V gene: TRBV18
D gene: .
J gene: TRBJ2-7
clone size: .
CDR3 protein: CASSPRDIGYEQYF
CDR3 DNA: TGTGCCAGCTCACCCCGGGACATTGGCTACGAGCAGTACTTC

V gene: TRBV4-2
D gene: TRBD2
J gene: TRBJ2-2
clone size: once
CDR3 protein: CASSQGLAGGPITGELFF
CDR3 DNA: TGTGCCAGCAGCCAAGGACTAGCGGGGGGGCCGATCACCGGGGAGCTGTTTTTT

V gene: TRBV9
D gene: .
J gene: TRBJ2-3
clone size: .
CDR3 protein: CASSVEAGSVDTQYF
CDR3 DNA: TGTGCCAGCAGCGTAGAGGCGGGTAGTGTAGATACGCAGTATTTT

V gene: TRBV7-3
D gene: TRBD2
J gene: TRBJ2-7
clone size: .
CDR3 protein: CASSLSGTSGGEQYF
CDR3 DNA: TGTGCCAGCAGCTTATCCGGGACTAGCGGGGGCGAGCAGTACTTC

V gene: TRBV5-1
D gene: .
J gene: TRBJ2-7
clone size: .
CDR3 protein: CASSLLRGGYEQYF
CDR3 DNA: TGCGCCAGCAGCTTATTAAGGGGTGGCTACGAGCAGTACTTC

V gene: TRBV19
D gene: .
J gene: TRBJ2-2
clone size: .
CDR3 protein: CASSIRQYTGELFF
CDR3 DNA: TGTGCCAGTAGTATCCGACAGTACACCGGGGAGCTGTTTTTT

V gene: TRBV6-5
D gene: .
J gene: TRBJ1-1
clone size: .
CDR3 protein: CASSPDYTEAFF
CDR3 DNA: TGTGCCAGCAGTCCCGACTACACTGAAGCTTTCTTT

V gene: TRBV10-3
D gene: TRBD1
J gene: TRBJ2-1
clone size: .
CDR3 protein: CAISPGTAVNEQFF
CDR3 DNA: TGTGCCATCAGTCCCGGGACAGCGGTGAATGAGCAGTTCTTC

V gene: TRBV4-3
D gene: TRBD2
J gene: TRBJ2-3
clone size: .
CDR3 protein: CASSPTSGPGDTQYF
CDR3 DNA: TGCGCCAGCAGCCCCACTAGCGGGCCGGGCGATACGCAGTATTTT

V gene: TRBV9
D gene: .
J gene: TRBJ2-3
clone size: few
CDR3 protein: CASSVTQGGGGTDTQYF
CDR3 DNA: TGTGCCAGCAGCGTCACCCAGGGAGGTGGAGGCACAGATACGCAGTATTTT

V gene: TRBV27
D gene: TRBD1
J gene: TRBJ2-2
clone size: few
CDR3 protein: CASRFSGTANTGELFF
CDR3 DNA: TGTGCCAGCAGATTCTCCGGGACAGCGAACACCGGGGAGCTGTTTTTT

V gene: TRBV7-9
D gene: .
J gene: TRBJ1-3
clone size: once
CDR3 protein: CASTRGGNTIYF
CDR3 DNA: TGTGCCAGCACACGAGGTGGAAACACCATATATTTT

V gene: TRBV7-9
D gene: TRBD1
J gene: TRBJ1-5
clone size: .
CDR3 protein: CASSSGQGRVQPQHF
CDR3 DNA: TGTGCCAGCAGCTCAGGACAGGGGAGAGTCCAGCCCCAGCATTTT

V gene: TRBV5-4
D gene: TRBD1
J gene: TRBJ1-2
clone size: .
CDR3 protein: CASSRLGQGGYGYTF
CDR3 DNA: TGTGCCAGCAGCAGACTCGGACAGGGCGGCTATGGCTACACCTTC

V gene: TRBV6-1
D gene: .
J gene: TRBJ2-7
clone size: .
CDR3 protein: CASSEVAGLKSYEQYF
CDR3 DNA: TGTGCCAGCAGTGAAGTTGCAGGACTGAAGTCCTACGAGCAGTACTTC

V gene: TRBV18
D gene: TRBD2
J gene: TRBJ2-3
clone size: .
CDR3 protein: CASSPPRGAGDTDTQYF
CDR3 DNA: TGTGCCAGCTCCCCCCCCCGTGGAGCGGGGGACACAGATACGCAGTATTTT

V gene: TRBV29-1
D gene: TRBD1
J gene: TRBJ1-1
clone size: .
CDR3 protein: CSVSGGYTEAFF
CDR3 DNA: TGCAGCGTATCAGGGGGTTACACTGAAGCTTTCTTT

V gene: TRBV4-1
D gene: .
J gene: TRBJ2-6
clone size: .
CDR3 protein: CASSQAGQFAASGANVLTF
CDR3 DNA: TGCGCCAGCAGCCAAGCTGGCCAGTTTGCGGCCTCTGGGGCCAACGTCCTGACTTTC

V gene: TRBV7-2
D gene: TRBD1
J gene: TRBJ1-6
clone size: .
CDR3 protein: CASSLDYRGQCHF
CDR3 DNA: TGTGCCAGCAGCTTAGATTACAGGGGGCAGTGCCACTTT

V gene: TRBV6-1
D gene: .
J gene: TRBJ2-7
clone size: .
CDR3 protein: CASSDSGYEQYF
CDR3 DNA: TGTGCCAGCAGTGATTCGGGGTACGAGCAGTACTTC

V gene: TRBV5-4
D gene: .
J gene: TRBJ1-1
clone size: .
CDR3 protein: CASTPGASRVNTEAFF
CDR3 DNA: TGTGCCAGCACCCCGGGAGCGAGCAGGGTCAACACTGAAGCTTTCTTT

V gene: TRBV27
D gene: .
J gene: TRBJ1-2
clone size: few
CDR3 protein: CASSFNAGYYGYTF
CDR3 DNA: TGTGCCAGCAGTTTTAACGCAGGTTACTATGGCTACACCTTC

V gene: TRBV5-5
D gene: .
J gene: TRBJ1-1
clone size: .
CDR3 protein: CASSLVVQNTEAFF
CDR3 DNA: TGTGCCAGCAGCTTGGTTGTACAGAACACTGAAGCTTTCTTT

V gene: TRBV2
D gene: .
J gene: TRBJ2-4
clone size: once
CDR3 protein: CASSVSNRAKNIQYF
CDR3 DNA: TGTGCCAGCAGTGTTTCTAACAGGGCCAAAAACATTCAGTACTTC

V gene: TRBV4-3
D gene: TRBD1
J gene: TRBJ1-2
clone size: few
CDR3 protein: CASSQLQGQGDGYTF
CDR3 DNA: TGCGCCAGCAGCCAACTACAGGGGCAGGGCGATGGCTACACCTTC

V gene: TRBV19
D gene: .
J gene: TRBJ2-5
clone size: .
CDR3 protein: CASTETAEGAQYF
CDR3 DNA: TGTGCCAGTACAGAGACCGCGGAAGGGGCCCAGTACTTC

V gene: TRBV6-6
D gene: .
J gene: TRBJ1-4
clone size: .
CDR3 protein: CASRTAASNEKLFF
CDR3 DNA: TGTGCCAGCAGAACAGCGGCATCTAATGAAAAACTGTTTTTT

V gene: TRBV20-1
D gene: .
J gene: TRBJ1-3
clone size: .
CDR3 protein: CSASPGQRNTIYF
CDR3 DNA: TGCAGTGCTAGTCCCGGACAGCGAAACACCATATATTTT

V gene: TRBV27
D gene: .
J gene: TRBJ2-1
clone size: .
CDR3 protein: CASSFPQGTQFF
CDR3 DNA: TGTGCCAGCAGTTTTCCACAGGGGACTCAGTTCTTC

V gene: TRBV15
D gene: TRBD2
J gene: TRBJ2-3
clone size: .
CDR3 protein: CATSRRLAGGPDTQYF
CDR3 DNA: TGTGCCACCAGCCGCCGACTAGCGGGGGGGCCAGATACGCAGTATTTT

V gene: TRBV25-1
D gene: .
J gene: TRBJ2-3
clone size: .
CDR3 protein: CASSSSTDTQYF
CDR3 DNA: TGTGCCAGCAGTTCTAGCACAGATACGCAGTATTTT

V gene: TRBV24-1
D gene: TRBD1
J gene: TRBJ2-3
clone size: .
CDR3 protein: CATSEPGQAMGQYF
CDR3 DNA: TGTGCCACCAGTGAACCGGGACAGGCCATGGGGCAGTATTTT

V gene: TRBV6-2/TRBV6-3
D gene: .
J gene: TRBJ2-7
clone size: .
CDR3 protein: CASSYSGTREQYF
CDR3 DNA: TGTGCCAGCAGTTACTCGGGGACTCGCGAGCAGTACTTC

V gene: TRBV5-4
D gene: .
J gene: TRBJ1-1
clone size: few
CDR3 protein: CASSFDKNTEAFF
CDR3 DNA: TGTGCCAGCAGCTTCGACAAGAACACTGAAGCTTTCTTT

V gene: TRBV6-5
D gene: .
J gene: TRBJ2-5
clone size: .
CDR3 protein: CASSGRQGLGETQYF
CDR3 DNA: TGTGCCAGCAGCGGGCGGCAGGGCCTGGGAGAGACCCAGTACTTC

V gene: TRBV11-2
D gene: TRBD1
J gene: TRBJ2-7
clone size: .
CDR3 protein: CASSLGQGNSRQYF
CDR3 DNA: TGTGCCAGCAGCTTGGGACAGGGGAATAGCAGGCAGTACTTC

V gene: TRBV7-9
D gene: TRBD1
J gene: TRBJ2-7
clone size: .
CDR3 protein: CASSFQQGSEQYF
CDR3 DNA: TGTGCCAGCAGCTTTCAACAGGGGTCCGAGCAGTACTTC

V gene: TRBV28
D gene: TRBD1
J gene: TRBJ2-2
clone size: .
CDR3 protein: CASRFTGTGTGELFF
CDR3 DNA: TGTGCCAGCAGATTTACCGGGACAGGGACCGGGGAGCTGTTTTTT

V gene: TRBV15
D gene: .
J gene: TRBJ2-5
clone size: .
CDR3 protein: CATSREGAEQETQYF
CDR3 DNA: TGTGCCACCAGCAGAGAAGGGGCCGAACAAGAGACCCAGTACTTC

V gene: TRBV5-1
D gene: .
J gene: TRBJ2-7
clone size: once
CDR3 protein: CASSLGGLSSYEQYF
CDR3 DNA: TGCGCCAGCAGCTTGGGGGGACTCTCCTCCTACGAGCAGTACTTC

V gene: TRBV7-2
D gene: .
J gene: TRBJ1-2
clone size: .
CDR3 protein: CASSLGGYGYTF
CDR3 DNA: TGTGCCAGCAGCTTGGGGGGTTATGGCTACACCTTC